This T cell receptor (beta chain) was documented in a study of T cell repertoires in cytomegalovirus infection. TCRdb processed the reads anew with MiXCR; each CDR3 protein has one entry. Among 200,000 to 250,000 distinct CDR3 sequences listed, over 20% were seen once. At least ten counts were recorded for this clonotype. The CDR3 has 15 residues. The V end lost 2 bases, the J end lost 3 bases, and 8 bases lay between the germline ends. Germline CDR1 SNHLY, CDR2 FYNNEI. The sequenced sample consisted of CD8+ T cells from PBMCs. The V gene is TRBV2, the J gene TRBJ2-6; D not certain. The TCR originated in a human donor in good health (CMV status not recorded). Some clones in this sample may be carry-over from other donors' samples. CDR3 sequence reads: CASSETPGGANVLTF. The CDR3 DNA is TGTGCCAGCAGTGAAACCCCGGGTGGGGCCAACGTCCTGACTTTC.